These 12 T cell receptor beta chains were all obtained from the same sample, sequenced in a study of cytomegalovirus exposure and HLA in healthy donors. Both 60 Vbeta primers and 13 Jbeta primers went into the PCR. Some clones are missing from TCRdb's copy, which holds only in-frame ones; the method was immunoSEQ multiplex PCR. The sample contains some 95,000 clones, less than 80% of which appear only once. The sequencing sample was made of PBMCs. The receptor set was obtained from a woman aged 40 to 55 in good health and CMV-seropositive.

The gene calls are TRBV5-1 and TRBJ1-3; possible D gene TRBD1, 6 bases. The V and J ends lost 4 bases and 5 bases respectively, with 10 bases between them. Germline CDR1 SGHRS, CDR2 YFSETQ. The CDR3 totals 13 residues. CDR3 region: CASSQDSRNTIYF. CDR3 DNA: TGCGCCAGCAGCCAGGACAGTAGAAACACCATATATTTT.

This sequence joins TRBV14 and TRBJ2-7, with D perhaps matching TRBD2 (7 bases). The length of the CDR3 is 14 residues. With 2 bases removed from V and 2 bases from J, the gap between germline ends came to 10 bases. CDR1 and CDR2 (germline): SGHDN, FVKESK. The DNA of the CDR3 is TGTGCCAGCAGCCAATACGGGGGGCCCTACGAGCAGTACTTC. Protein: CASSQYGGPYEQYF. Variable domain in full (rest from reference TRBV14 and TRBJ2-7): EAGVTQFPSHSVIEKGQTVTLRCDPISGHDNLYWYRRVMGKEIKFLLHFVKESKQDESGMPNNRFLAERTGGTYSTLKVQPAELEDSGVYFCASSQYGGPYEQYFGPGTRLTVT.

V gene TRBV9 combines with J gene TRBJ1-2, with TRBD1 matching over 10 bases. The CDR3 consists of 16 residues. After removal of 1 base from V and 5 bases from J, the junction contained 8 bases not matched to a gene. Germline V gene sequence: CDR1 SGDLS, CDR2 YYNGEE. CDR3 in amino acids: CASSVPRTGGWYGYTF. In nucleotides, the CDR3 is TGTGCCAGCAGCGTACCCCGGACAGGGGGTTGGTATGGCTACACCTTC.

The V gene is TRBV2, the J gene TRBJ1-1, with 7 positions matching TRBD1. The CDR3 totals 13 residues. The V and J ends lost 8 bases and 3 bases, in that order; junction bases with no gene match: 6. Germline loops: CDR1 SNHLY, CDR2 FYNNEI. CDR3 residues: CASGGQKDTEAFF. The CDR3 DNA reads TGTGCCAGCGGGGGACAGAAGGACACTGAAGCTTTCTTT.

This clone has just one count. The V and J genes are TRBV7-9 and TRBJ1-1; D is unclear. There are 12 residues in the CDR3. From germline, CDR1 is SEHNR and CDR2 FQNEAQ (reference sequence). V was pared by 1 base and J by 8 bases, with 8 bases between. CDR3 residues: CASSLVVTEAFF. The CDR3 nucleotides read TGTGCCAGCAGCTTAGTGGTGACAGAAGCTTTCTTT. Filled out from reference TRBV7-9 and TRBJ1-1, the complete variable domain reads DTGVSQNPRHKITKRGQNVTFRCDPISEHNRLYWYRQTLGQGPEFLTYFQNEAQLEKSRLLSDRFSAERPKGSFSTLEIQRTEQGDSAMYLCASSLVVTEAFFGQGTRLTVV.

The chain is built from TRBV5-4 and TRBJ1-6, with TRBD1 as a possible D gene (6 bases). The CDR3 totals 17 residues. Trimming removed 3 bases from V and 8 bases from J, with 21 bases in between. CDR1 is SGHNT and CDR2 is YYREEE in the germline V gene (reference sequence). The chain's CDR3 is CASSWGGSRASDSPLHF. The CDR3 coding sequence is TGTGCCAGCAGCTGGGGGGGCAGCCGAGCATCTGATTCACCCCTCCACTTT.

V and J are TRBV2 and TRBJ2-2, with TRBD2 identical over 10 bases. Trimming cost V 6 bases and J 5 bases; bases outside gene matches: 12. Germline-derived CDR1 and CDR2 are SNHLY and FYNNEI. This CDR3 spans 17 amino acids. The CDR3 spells CASRRMSGTSDTGELFF. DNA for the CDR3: TGTGCCAGCAGACGAATGTCCGGGACTAGCGATACCGGGGAGCTGTTTTTT.

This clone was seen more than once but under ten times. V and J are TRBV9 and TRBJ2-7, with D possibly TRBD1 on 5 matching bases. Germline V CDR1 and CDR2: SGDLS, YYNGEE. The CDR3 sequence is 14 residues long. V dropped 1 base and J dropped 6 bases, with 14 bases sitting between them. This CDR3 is CASSVSSSGAEQYF. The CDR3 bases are TGTGCCAGCAGCGTATCCTCGTCTGGGGCCGAGCAGTACTTC.

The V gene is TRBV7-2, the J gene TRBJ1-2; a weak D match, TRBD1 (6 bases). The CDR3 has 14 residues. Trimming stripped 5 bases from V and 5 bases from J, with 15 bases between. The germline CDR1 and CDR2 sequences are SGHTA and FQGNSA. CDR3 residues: CASSTQQGSYGYTF. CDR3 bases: TGTGCCAGCAGCACACAACAGGGATCGTATGGCTACACCTTC.

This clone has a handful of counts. The CDR3 is CAGRLAGDYEQFF. As DNA, the CDR3 is TGTGCCGGGCGACTAGCGGGAGACTATGAGCAGTTCTTC. The rearrangement links TRBV6-6 to TRBJ2-1; TRBD2 matches at 12 bases. The CDR3 runs to 13 residues. Germline V gene data show CDR1 as MNHNY and CDR2 as SVGAGI (reference sequence). V trimming: 11 bases; J trimming: 8 bases; junction bases outside the gene matches: 7.

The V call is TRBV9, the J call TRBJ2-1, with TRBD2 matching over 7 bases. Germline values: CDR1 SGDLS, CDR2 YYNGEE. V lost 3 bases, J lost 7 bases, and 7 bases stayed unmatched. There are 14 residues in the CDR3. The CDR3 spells CASSEGLGPNEQFF. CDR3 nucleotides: TGTGCCAGCAGCGAAGGACTAGGACCTAATGAGCAGTTCTTC.

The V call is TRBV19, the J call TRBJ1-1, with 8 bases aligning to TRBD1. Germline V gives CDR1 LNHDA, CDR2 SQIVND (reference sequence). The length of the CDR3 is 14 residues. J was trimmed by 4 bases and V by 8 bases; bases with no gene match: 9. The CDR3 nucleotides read TGTGCCAGTGGGGACAGGACCGCCGGCACTGAAGCTTTCTTT. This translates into CASGDRTAGTEAFF.